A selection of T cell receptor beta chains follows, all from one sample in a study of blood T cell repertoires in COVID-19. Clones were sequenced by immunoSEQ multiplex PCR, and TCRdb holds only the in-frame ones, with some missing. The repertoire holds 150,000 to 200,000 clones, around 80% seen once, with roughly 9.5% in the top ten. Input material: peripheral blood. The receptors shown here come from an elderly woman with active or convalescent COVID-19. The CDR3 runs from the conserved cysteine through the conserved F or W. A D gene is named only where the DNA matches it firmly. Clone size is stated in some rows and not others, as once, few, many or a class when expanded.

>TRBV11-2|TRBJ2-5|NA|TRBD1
TGTGCCAGCAGCTTAGGAGACAGGGGGACCCAAGAGACCCAGTACTTC
CASSLGDRGTQETQYF
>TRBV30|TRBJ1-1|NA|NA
TGTGCCTGGAGTGTAGACAGGAACACTGAAGCTTTCTTT
CAWSVDRNTEAFF
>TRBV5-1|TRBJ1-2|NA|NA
TGCGCCAGCAGTCCCGCAGGCGTGGATGGCTACACCTTC
CASSPAGVDGYTF
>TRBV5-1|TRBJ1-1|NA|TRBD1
TGCGCCAGCAGCTCCGCCTTCCACGGGACAGGGGCCGCGGGGGTCACTGAAGCTTTCTTT
CASSSAFHGTGAAGVTEAFF
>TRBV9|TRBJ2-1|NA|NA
TGTGCCAGCAGCGTGCTGGCAAGCTCCTACAATGAGCAGTTCTTC
CASSVLASSYNEQFF
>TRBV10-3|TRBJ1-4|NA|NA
TGTGCCATCAGGCGAGTTCCTAATGAAAAACTGTTTTTT
CAIRRVPNEKLFF
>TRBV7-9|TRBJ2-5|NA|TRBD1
TGTGCCAGCAGCCTAAGGGAGAGCGACAGGGGACAAGAGACCCAGTACTTC
CASSLRESDRGQETQYF
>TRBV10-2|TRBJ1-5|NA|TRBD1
TGCGCCAGCAGCACCGGGACAGGGGGGAATCAGCCCCAGCATTTT
CASSTGTGGNQPQHF
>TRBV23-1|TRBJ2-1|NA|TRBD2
TGCGCCAGCAGTCAATCGAGGGCTAGCGGGGGGGACAGCTCCTACAATGAGCAGTTCTTC
CASSQSRASGGDSSYNEQFF
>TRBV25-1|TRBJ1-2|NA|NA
TGTGCCAGCAGTGAAGGGACTCTGGGCGGGTATGGCTACACCTTC
CASSEGTLGGYGYTF
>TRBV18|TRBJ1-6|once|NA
TGTGCCAGCTCCCTTAGCAGTAATAATTCACCCCTCCACTTT
CASSLSSNNSPLHF
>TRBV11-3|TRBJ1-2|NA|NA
TGTGCCAGCAGCTTAGGGTGGGCAGTCAACTATGGCTACACCTTC
CASSLGWAVNYGYTF
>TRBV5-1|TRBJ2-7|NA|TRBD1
TGCGCCAGCAGTCCAACGGGACAGGGATACGAGCAGTACTTC
CASSPTGQGYEQYF
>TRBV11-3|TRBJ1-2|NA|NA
TGTGCCAGCAGCTCTGGGGAGTATGGCTACACCTTC
CASSSGEYGYTF
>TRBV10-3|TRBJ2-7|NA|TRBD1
TGTGCCATCAGTGTCACCCTTCCCCGGACAGGGGCCCACCCTGCCTACGAGCAGTACTTC
CAISVTLPRTGAHPAYEQYF
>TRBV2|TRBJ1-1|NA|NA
TGTGCCAGCAGTTCCTCCGGGACACTTCTGGTGAACACTGAAGCTTTCTTT
CASSSSGTLLVNTEAFF
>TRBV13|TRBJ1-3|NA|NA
TGTGCCAGCAGCTCAGGTCAAACTGGAAACACCATATATTTT
CASSSGQTGNTIYF
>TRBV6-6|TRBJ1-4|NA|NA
TGTGCCAGCAGTTTGCGTGTAGGGGGTGAAAAACTGTTTTTT
CASSLRVGGEKLFF
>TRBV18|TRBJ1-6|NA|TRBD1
TGTGCCAGCTCACCGACACGACAGGGTGCTTCACCCCTCCACTTT
CASSPTRQGASPLHF
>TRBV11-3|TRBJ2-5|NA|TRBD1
TGTGCCAGCAGCTTAGCCGGACAGGGCAAAGAGACCCAGTACTTC
CASSLAGQGKETQYF
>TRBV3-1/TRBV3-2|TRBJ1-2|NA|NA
TGTGCCAGCAGGTCCCAGGGGAACTATGGCTACACCTTC
CASRSQGNYGYTF
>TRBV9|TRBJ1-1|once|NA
TGTGCCAGCAGCGTAGAGCCAGGGTGGGGCACTGAAGCTTTCTTT
CASSVEPGWGTEAFF
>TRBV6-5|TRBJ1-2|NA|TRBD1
TGTGCCAGCAGTCAACAGGGGAACTATGGCTACACCTTC
CASSQQGNYGYTF
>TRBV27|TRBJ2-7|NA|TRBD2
TGTGCCAGCAGTTTATCGGGACTAGCGAGCTACGAGCAGTACTTC
CASSLSGLASYEQYF
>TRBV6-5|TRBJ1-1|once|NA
TGTGCCAGCAGTTACTCGGCCAGGGGTATCACTGAAGCTTTCTTT
CASSYSARGITEAFF
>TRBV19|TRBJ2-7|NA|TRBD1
TGTGCCAGTAGTATAGCCGGACAGGGCCGCGGGGAGCAGTACTTC
CASSIAGQGRGEQYF
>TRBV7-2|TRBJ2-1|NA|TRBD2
TGTGCCAGCAGCGTAAGCGGGGGGGCTGGGGGTGAGCAGTTCTTC
CASSVSGGAGGEQFF
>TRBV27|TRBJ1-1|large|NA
TGTGCCAGCAGTCTGTTACTAGGACAGCCTTATGAAGCTTTCTTT
CASSLLLGQPYEAFF
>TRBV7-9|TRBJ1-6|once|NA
TGTGCCAGCAAGGAGGGGCGATCCTATAATTCACCCCTCCACTTT
CASKEGRSYNSPLHF
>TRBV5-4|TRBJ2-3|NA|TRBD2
TGTGCCAGCAGCTTGGCCGCGCGGACTAGCGGTCCAGATACGCAGTATTTT
CASSLAARTSGPDTQYF
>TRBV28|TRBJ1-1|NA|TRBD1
TGTGCCAGCAGCCTGGGGACAGCTCTTTTCTTT
CASSLGTALFF
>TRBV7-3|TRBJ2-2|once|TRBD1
TGTGCCAGCAGCTCCGGACAGGGAATCGTATCGAACACCGGGGAGCTGTTTTTT
CASSSGQGIVSNTGELFF
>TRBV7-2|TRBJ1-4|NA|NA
TGTGCCAGCAGCTTTGGGACAATCAATGAAAAACTGTTTTTT
CASSFGTINEKLFF
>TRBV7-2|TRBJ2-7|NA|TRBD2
TGTGCCAGCAGCTTAGCGGGGACTAGCGGGCCCTACGAGCAGTACTTC
CASSLAGTSGPYEQYF
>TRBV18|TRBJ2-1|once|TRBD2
TGTGCCAGCTCACCCCCGGCGGGGGACTCCTACAATGAGCAGTTCTTC
CASSPPAGDSYNEQFF
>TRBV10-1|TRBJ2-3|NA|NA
TGCGCCAGCAGTGAGAGTCGCAGTGCAGATACGCAGTATTTT
CASSESRSADTQYF
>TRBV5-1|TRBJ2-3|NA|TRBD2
TGCGCCAGCAGCTGGAGCGGGGGGGCTGAAGATACGCAGTATTTT
CASSWSGGAEDTQYF
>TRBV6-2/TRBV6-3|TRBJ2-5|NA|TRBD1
TGTGCCAGCAGTTTAGGACAGGTGCAAGAGACCCAGTACTTC
CASSLGQVQETQYF
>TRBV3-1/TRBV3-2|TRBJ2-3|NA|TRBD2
TGTGCCAGCAGCCAAGGGGGGAGGGCAGATACGCAGTATTTT
CASSQGGRADTQYF
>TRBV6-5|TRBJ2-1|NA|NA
TGTGCCAGCAGGCGAACAGGGGAGGCCTACAATGAGCAGTTCTTC
CASRRTGEAYNEQFF
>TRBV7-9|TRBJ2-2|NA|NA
TGTGCCAGCAGCCCAGCAGGCGGGGAGCTGTTTTTT
CASSPAGGELFF
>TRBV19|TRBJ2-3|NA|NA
TGTGCCAGTACGGTCTCCAGCAGGGGCGGCACAGATACGCAGTATTTT
CASTVSSRGGTDTQYF
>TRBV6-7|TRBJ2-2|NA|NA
TGTGCCAGCAGTCCTCCGCCTACAGCGAACACCGGGGAGCTGTTTTTT
CASSPPPTANTGELFF
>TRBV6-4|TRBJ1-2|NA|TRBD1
TGTGCCAGCAGTGAGTTCTATTTACGGGACAGCCATTCCTATGGCTACACCTTC
CASSEFYLRDSHSYGYTF
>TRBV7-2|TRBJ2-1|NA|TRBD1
TGTGCCAGCAGCCCCCCCGGACAGGGCAGGAATGAGCAGTTCTTC
CASSPPGQGRNEQFF
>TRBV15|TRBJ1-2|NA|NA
TGTGCCACCAGCAGAGATCTCGGCGGTGACTATGGCTACACCTTC
CATSRDLGGDYGYTF